A selection of T cell receptor beta chains follows, all from one sample in a study of T cells in Graves' hyperthyroidism and ophthalmopathy. TCRdb re-called the multiplex PCR reads with MiXCR, one entry per CDR3 protein. The sample lists hundreds of thousands of distinct CDR3 sequences, about 15% occurring once. Source material: blood. The receptors stem from a woman aged 18-29 years with Graves' hyperthyroidism. Each CDR3 is given with its conserved first and last residue. D genes are given only for firm matches. Clone size is shown for a subset of rows, as once, few, many or a class of expanded clone.

v_gene	j_gene	abundance	d_gene	CDR3nt	CDR3aa
TRBV20-1	TRBJ1-1	many	TRBD1	TGCAGTGCTAGTAGACAGGGGCGAAACACTGAAGCTTTCTTT	CSASRQGRNTEAFF
TRBV15	TRBJ2-7	many	TRBD1	TGTGCCACCAGCAGAGATGCAATGGGACAGAACTCCTACGAGCAGTACTTC	CATSRDAMGQNSYEQYF
TRBV2	TRBJ2-2	many	TRBD2	TGTGCCAGCAGTGCGAGGACTAGCTACACCGGGGAGCTGTTTTTT	CASSARTSYTGELFF
TRBV7-9	TRBJ2-3	many	.	TGTGCCAGCAGCTTAGACCCCACGTATAGTACAGATACGCAGTATTTT	CASSLDPTYSTDTQYF
TRBV2	TRBJ2-7	few	TRBD2	TGTGCCAGCAGCGAGCGGACTAGCGGGGCCTACGAGCAGTACTTC	CASSERTSGAYEQYF
TRBV15	TRBJ1-1	many	TRBD1	TGTGCCACCAGCAGAGATAAGGGCCGACAGGGGAACACTGAAGCTTTCTTT	CATSRDKGRQGNTEAFF
TRBV6-5	TRBJ1-3	few	.	TGTGCCAGCAGTTACAGGGCGTGGCAGCTCTCTGGAAACACCATATATTTT	CASSYRAWQLSGNTIYF
TRBV6-2/TRBV6-3	TRBJ1-5	few	.	TGTGCCAGCAGTTACTATGGGATATATAGCAATCAGCCCCAGCATTTT	CASSYYGIYSNQPQHF
TRBV27	TRBJ2-1	many	TRBD2	TGTGCCAGCAGCCCAGTGGGGCGGGGGGACAATGAGCAGTTCTTC	CASSPVGRGDNEQFF
TRBV2	TRBJ2-1	many	TRBD2	TGTGCCAGGTTAGCGGGATCCTCCTACAATGAGCAGTTCTTC	CARLAGSSYNEQFF
TRBV29-1	TRBJ2-1	.	.	TGCAGCGTTGACAGGCTCTACAATGAGCAGTTCTTC	CSVDRLYNEQFF
TRBV25-1	TRBJ1-2	few	.	TGTGCCAGCAGTGCCACGGGACACTATGGCTACACCTTC	CASSATGHYGYTF
TRBV3-1	TRBJ2-1	few	.	TGTGCCAGCAGCCAAGATCCTGGCGGGATCAATGAGCAGTTCTTC	CASSQDPGGINEQFF
TRBV6-5	TRBJ2-7	few	.	TGTGCCAGCAGTTATGGAGGAGGGCTCGAGCAGTACTTC	CASSYGGGLEQYF
TRBV20-1	TRBJ2-7	.	TRBD1	TGCAGTGCTAGAGATGCCCGGACAGGGGGCGAGGAGCAGTACTTC	CSARDARTGGEEQYF
TRBV11-2	TRBJ2-2	many	TRBD2	TGTGCCAGCAGATCTCTCTCCGAGGTGCGGGAGGGCCTCACCGGGGAGCTGTTTTTT	CASRSLSEVREGLTGELFF
TRBV6-2/TRBV6-3	TRBJ1-2	many	TRBD1	TGTGCCAGCGCCTTAGATACGGGACAGAGCTATGGCTACACCTTC	CASALDTGQSYGYTF
TRBV5-1	TRBJ1-2	few	.	TGCGCCAGCAGCTGGGACACAGCCCCCGGTGGCTACACCTTC	CASSWDTAPGGYTF
TRBV5-1	TRBJ1-5	.	.	TGCGCCAGCAGCTTGGCCAGGCCCTCCAATCAGCCCCAGCATTTT	CASSLARPSNQPQHF
TRBV6-2/TRBV6-3	TRBJ2-5	.	TRBD2	TGTGCCAGCAGTTGGGGGGGGGGGGAGACCCAGTACTTC	CASSWGGGETQYF
TRBV18	TRBJ2-1	.	TRBD2	TGTGCCAGCTCACCAGAGGGACTAGCGGGACCAAGCTCCTACAATGAGCAGTTCTTC	CASSPEGLAGPSSYNEQFF
TRBV7-2	TRBJ2-1	many	TRBD2	TGTGCCAGCAGCTTAGCTGGGACTAGCCGAAATGAGCAGTTCTTC	CASSLAGTSRNEQFF
TRBV20-1	TRBJ1-4	many	.	TGCAGTGCTAGAGGGATACAGTTCTATAATGAAAAACTGTTTTTT	CSARGIQFYNEKLFF
TRBV5-5	TRBJ2-2	many	.	TGTGCCAGCAGCTTCCAGGGGCGGGACGGGGAGCTGTTTTTT	CASSFQGRDGELFF
TRBV7-9	TRBJ2-1	many	TRBD1	TGTGCCAGCAACAACCGGGACAGGGGTTACAATGAGCAGTTCTTC	CASNNRDRGYNEQFF
TRBV20-1	TRBJ1-5	many	TRBD1	TGCAGTGCAAAAAGGACAGGAGCAAATCAGCCCCAGCATTTT	CSAKRTGANQPQHF
TRBV28	TRBJ2-6	many	.	TGTGCCAGCAATGGGGACTCTGGGGCCAACGTCCTGACTTTC	CASNGDSGANVLTF
TRBV6-1	TRBJ1-1	many	.	TGTGCCAGCAGCTTCGGTCTCCTCGCTGAAGCTTTCTTT	CASSFGLLAEAFF
TRBV6-1	TRBJ2-3	many	.	TGTGCCAGCAGCTATTACGCGGACACAGATACGCAGTATTTT	CASSYYADTDTQYF
TRBV2	TRBJ2-1	few	TRBD2	TGTGCCAGCGGCGGACTAGCGGGAGGGCACAATGAGCAGTTCTTC	CASGGLAGGHNEQFF
TRBV10-3	TRBJ2-7	few	TRBD1	TGTGCCATCAGTGCAGGGGGCTCCTACGAGCAGTACTTC	CAISAGGSYEQYF
TRBV14	TRBJ2-3	many	.	TGTGCCAGCAGCATTCTGAGGAGATCTAGCACAGATACGCAGTATTTT	CASSILRRSSTDTQYF
TRBV28	TRBJ1-4	many	.	TGTGCCAGCAGTTGGGGGGACGTTTCGGAAAAACTGTTTTTT	CASSWGDVSEKLFF
TRBV5-1	TRBJ2-5	.	TRBD1	TGCGCCAGCAGCTTGGTGGCTGGGACAGGGGTTGGAGAGACCCAGTACTTC	CASSLVAGTGVGETQYF
TRBV2	TRBJ2-5	many	.	TGTGCCAGCAGGGCTAGGGCGACCCAGTACTTC	CASRARATQYF
TRBV6-2/TRBV6-3	TRBJ2-2	.	.	TGTGCCAGCAGTGACCCCAGGCCCGGGGAGCTGTTTTTT	CASSDPRPGELFF
TRBV20-1	TRBJ2-7	many	TRBD1	TGCAGTGCTAGAGATCGTACAGGGGAAATGGACGAGCAGTACTTC	CSARDRTGEMDEQYF
TRBV12-3/TRBV12-4	TRBJ2-3	many	TRBD2	TGTGCCAGCAGTTTCTGGAAAGCGGGGGGAGGTACAGATACGCAGTATTTT	CASSFWKAGGGTDTQYF
TRBV28	TRBJ2-7	many	.	TGTGCCAGCACCCAACTCCTGGCGGGGAGGGGGTCCTACGAGCAGTACTTC	CASTQLLAGRGSYEQYF
TRBV11-2	TRBJ1-1	many	.	TGTGCCAGCAGCTCCTATAAGGGGAGGAACACTGAAGCTTTCTTT	CASSSYKGRNTEAFF
TRBV9	TRBJ2-2	.	TRBD2	TGTGCCAGCAGCGTAGGACTAGCGGGAGGTGCCGGGGAGCTGTTTTTT	CASSVGLAGGAGELFF
TRBV10-1	TRBJ1-1	few	.	TGCGCCAGCAGTCCCCAGGGATTGAACACTGAAGCTTTCTTT	CASSPQGLNTEAFF
TRBV3-1	TRBJ2-1	many	.	TGTGCCAGCAGCCAAGTACCGTCGGAGCAGTTCTTC	CASSQVPSEQFF
TRBV10-1	TRBJ1-5	.	TRBD1	TGCGCCAGCAGTGATTACACAGGGGTAGGAAATCAGCCCCAGCATTTT	CASSDYTGVGNQPQHF
TRBV11-3	TRBJ2-3	many	.	TGTGCCAGCAGCTCCTGGGGGACAGATACGCAGTATTTT	CASSSWGTDTQYF
TRBV24-1	TRBJ2-7	many	TRBD1	TGTGCCACCAGTGATGCCGCCGGGACAGGGTATCGCGAGCAGTACTTC	CATSDAAGTGYREQYF
TRBV29-1	TRBJ1-5	.	.	TGCAGCGTTGAAGATCTGAGTGGGGTCCACGAGATCCATCAGCCCCAGCATTTT	CSVEDLSGVHEIHQPQHF
TRBV3-2	TRBJ1-1	many	.	TGTGCCAGCAGACCTACAGGGTGGACAACCCCTGAAGCTTTCTTT	CASRPTGWTTPEAFF
TRBV3-1	TRBJ1-5	many	.	TGTGCCAGCAGCCAAGACCGTAGCAGACACCAAACCCAGCATTTT	CASSQDRSRHQTQHF
TRBV3-1	TRBJ2-3	few	.	TGTGCCAGCAGCCAGGCTAGTGCGGGCACAGATACGCAGTATTTT	CASSQASAGTDTQYF
TRBV5-1	TRBJ2-5	.	.	TGCGCCAGCAGCTTGGGGGGGAGGCACGAGACCCAGTACTTC	CASSLGGRHETQYF
TRBV25-1	TRBJ2-7	many	.	TGTGCCAGCAGTGACCCTTCCTCCCACTCCTACGAGCAGTACTTC	CASSDPSSHSYEQYF
TRBV10-1	TRBJ2-1	many	.	TGCGCCAGCAGTGAGACCGGGGGACTCCGCACCAGGACCTACAATGAGCAGTTCTTC	CASSETGGLRTRTYNEQFF